The 25 T cell receptor beta chains below come from one sample, sequenced in a study of shared clonotypes between healthy human individuals. Profiled with immunoSEQ multiplex PCR; TCRdb holds only in-frame clones, not every one. The sample has approximately 1.5 million clones; 95% to 99% are singletons. Sequencing input: naive CD4+ T cells sorted from blood. The subset denotes: CD45RA+ positively selected. The receptor set was obtained from a man aged 25-40 years in good health.

V and J are TRBV15 and TRBJ2-3, with TRBD2 as a possible D gene (5 bases). CDR1 LNHNV and CDR2 YYDKDF come from the germline V gene (reference sequence). The V gene lost 5 bases and the J gene lost 3 bases, with 21 bases spanning the gap. This CDR3 has 17 amino acids. In DNA form, the CDR3 reads TGTGCCACCAGCCGCCGGAGGAACCTGAGGGAGACAGATACGCAGTATTTT. This translates into CATSRRRNLRETDTQYF.

In its sample, this clone was seen once. The gene calls are TRBV30 and TRBJ1-2; tentatively, D is TRBD1 (5 bases). V was pared by 2 bases and J by 8 bases, with 15 bases between. The CDR3 runs 13 residues. Germline CDR1 GTSNPN, CDR2 SVGIG (reference sequence). The CDR3 nucleotides read TGTGCCTGGAGTCCGGCTACTAGGGGAGGCTACACCTTC. Translated, it gives CAWSPATRGGYTF.

The V and J genes are TRBV27 and TRBJ2-2; 7 bases align to TRBD2. This CDR3 is built from 17 residues. V lost 3 bases to trimming and J lost 4 bases; unmatched junction nucleotides: 11. From germline, CDR1 is MNHEY and CDR2 SMNVEV (reference sequence). CDR3 DNA: TGTGCCAGCAGTTTGTTGGGGAGGGCCTTCGGCACCGGGGAGCTGTTTTTT. Translation gives CASSLLGRAFGTGELFF.

This chain links TRBV10-3 with TRBJ2-2; 8 bases fit TRBD2. The trim removed 6 bases at V and 4 bases at J, leaving 10 bases unmatched. CDR1 ENHRY and CDR2 SYGVKD come from the germline V gene. CDR3 size: 16 residues. The CDR3 region is CAISAQGAGGTGELFF. For the CDR3, the DNA is TGTGCCATCAGCGCCCAAGGGGCGGGAGGCACCGGGGAGCTGTTTTTT.

The chain carries TRBV9 and TRBJ2-7, with D possibly TRBD2 on 6 matching bases. CDR1 and CDR2 from the germline V gene are SGDLS and YYNGEE. The CDR3 covers 15 residues. With 0 bases removed from V and 5 bases from J, the gap between germline ends came to 15 bases. CDR3 region: CASSVDGGISNEQYF. In DNA form, the CDR3 reads TGTGCCAGCAGCGTAGACGGCGGGATCTCTAACGAGCAGTACTTC.

V gene TRBV29-1 combines with J gene TRBJ2-7; TRBD1 matches 7 bases. The CDR3 is made up of 13 amino acids. Germline lookup yields CDR1 SQVTM and CDR2 ANQGSEA. The trim removed 4 bases at V and 6 bases at J, leaving 9 bases unmatched. The CDR3 DNA sequence: TGCAGCGTTGGGCAAGGGACAGCCGGCGAGCAGTACTTC. As protein: CSVGQGTAGEQYF.

The V gene is TRBV5-1, the J gene TRBJ2-7; 9 bases line up with TRBD2. This CDR3 is built from 22 residues. V lost 1 base, J lost 4 bases, and 27 bases stayed unmatched. Germline V gene data show CDR1 as SGHRS and CDR2 as YFSETQ. The CDR3 is CASSLSPLQGGSLAGFLYEQYF. CDR3 sequence (DNA): TGCGCCAGCAGCTTGTCCCCATTACAGGGTGGGTCGCTAGCGGGATTCTTGTACGAGCAGTACTTC.

The rearrangement joins TRBV7-2 to TRBJ2-1; 8 bases map to TRBD1. V was clipped by 5 bases and J by 9 bases; unmatched bases: 12. CDR3 size: 15 residues. Germline V gene data show CDR1 as SGHTA and CDR2 as FQGNSA. CDR3 in DNA: TGTGCCAGCAGCGTCAGGGGGCGCAGGGGCGGTGAGCAGTTCTTC. It encodes CASSVRGRRGGEQFF. Complete variable domain (other parts from reference TRBV7-2 and TRBJ2-1): GAGVSQSPSNKVTEKGKDVELRCDPISGHTALYWYRQSLGQGLEFLIYFQGNSAPDKSGLPSDRFSAERTGGSVSTLTIQRTQQEDSAVYLCASSVRGRRGGEQFFGPGTRLTVL.

For this clone: This CDR3 is also generated by other DNA sequences in the sample. This rearrangement joins TRBV9 to TRBJ2-1; no reliable D call. Trimming pared 0 bases from V and 0 bases from J, leaving 7 bases between. From germline, CDR1 is SGDLS and CDR2 YYNGEE. CDR3 size: 15 residues. CDR3 protein: CASSVVGGSYNEQFF. In nucleotides, the CDR3 is TGTGCCAGCAGCGTAGTTGGTGGCTCCTACAATGAGCAGTTCTTC.

The chain links TRBV18 to TRBJ2-5; a weak D match, TRBD2 (6 bases). From germline, CDR1 is KGHSH and CDR2 LQKENI. CDR3 length: 13 residues. The germline V and J ends were trimmed by 6 bases and 1 base, with 9 bases remaining between them. CDR3 coding DNA: TGTGCCAGCTCGGGAGGTTCCCAAGAGACCCAGTACTTC. Protein sequence: CASSGGSQETQYF. The whole variable domain, remainder taken from reference TRBV18 and TRBJ2-5, is NAGVMQNPRHLVRRRGQEARLRCSPMKGHSHVYWYRQLPEEGLKFMVYLQKENIIDESGMPKERFSAEFPKEGPSILRIQQVVRGDSAAYFCASSGGSQETQYFGPGTRLLVL.

V usage is TRBV18 and J usage is TRBJ2-7; D gene ambiguous. Trimming took 2 bases from V and 2 from J, leaving 7 bases between them. The CDR3 spans 13 residues. CDR1 and CDR2 (germline): KGHSH, LQKENI. The CDR3 DNA sequence: TGTGCCAGCTCACCAGGGATAACCTACGAGCAGTACTTC. This encodes CASSPGITYEQYF.

This chain uses TRBV28 with TRBJ2-5; 8 positions match TRBD2. Looked up from germline, CDR1 is MDHEN and CDR2 is SYDVKM. The trim removed 2 bases at V and 4 bases at J, leaving 9 bases unmatched. There are 16 residues in the CDR3. In nucleotides, the CDR3 is TGTGCCAGCAGTTTACGCGTAGGACTAGCCGGAGAGACCCAGTACTTC. Translating it yields CASSLRVGLAGETQYF.

This chain connects TRBV6-5 to TRBJ2-7; no definite D call. V was cut by 6 bases and J by 2 bases, with 17 bases left in between. The germline CDR1 and CDR2 sequences are MNHEY and SVGAGI. The CDR3 is 15 amino acids. CDR3: CASSTRTPGPYEQYF. CDR3 in DNA: TGTGCCAGCAGCACCAGGACCCCAGGCCCCTACGAGCAGTACTTC.

CDR3 protein: CASRTRWGSYNEQFF. The CDR3 bases are TGTGCCAGCAGGACCCGGTGGGGCTCCTACAATGAGCAGTTCTTC. The chain has TRBV28 and TRBJ2-1; D remains ambiguous. The CDR3 runs to 15 residues. Trimming removed 6 bases from V and 0 bases from J, with 12 bases in between. Germline CDR1 is MDHEN and CDR2 is SYDVKM.

The V and J genes are TRBV27 and TRBJ2-5; the D is unclear. With 4 bases removed from V and 2 bases from J, the gap between germline ends came to 17 bases. CDR3 length equals 16 residues. Germline CDR1 is MNHEY and CDR2 is SMNVEV (reference sequence). CDR3 loop: CASSSRVWGRQETQYF. CDR3 sequence (DNA): TGTGCCAGCAGTTCCCGAGTCTGGGGAAGGCAAGAGACCCAGTACTTC.

The J gene is TRBJ2-1, the V gene TRBV10-1; possible D gene TRBD2, 6 bases. Germline assignment: CDR1 WNHNN and CDR2 SYGVQD (reference sequence). The CDR3 loop spans 16 amino acids. V dropped 2 bases and J dropped 1 base, with 12 bases sitting between them. The CDR3 sequence: CASSEVGGKSYNEQFF. CDR3 DNA sequence: TGCGCCAGCAGTGAGGTCGGCGGGAAGTCCTACAATGAGCAGTTCTTC.

This chain uses TRBV7-9 with TRBJ2-7; 8 positions agree with TRBD1. Germline V gene sequence: CDR1 SEHNR, CDR2 FQNEAQ (reference sequence). The trim removed 3 bases at V and 7 bases at J, leaving 8 bases unmatched. This CDR3 has 14 amino acids. The chain's CDR3 is CASSFSTGAEEQYF. The CDR3 DNA follows: TGTGCCAGCAGCTTTTCGACAGGGGCGGAAGAGCAGTACTTC. The full variable domain, rest sourced from reference TRBV7-9 and TRBJ2-7, is DTGVSQNPRHKITKRGQNVTFRCDPISEHNRLYWYRQTLGQGPEFLTYFQNEAQLEKSRLLSDRFSAERPKGSFSTLEIQRTEQGDSAMYLCASSFSTGAEEQYFGPGTRLTVT.

The CDR3 spells CASSDALGNYNEQFF. The CDR3, as DNA: TGCGCCAGCAGCGACGCCTTGGGCAACTACAATGAGCAGTTCTTC. The rearrangement links TRBV5-1 to TRBJ2-1; no reliable D call. CDR1 is SGHRS and CDR2 is YFSETQ in the germline V gene. The CDR3 totals 15 residues. V dropped 4 bases and J dropped 3 bases, with 14 bases sitting between them.

The J gene is TRBJ2-7, the V gene TRBV5-1, with D perhaps TRBD1 (5 bases). CDR1 and CDR2 (germline): SGHRS, YFSETQ. CDR3 length: 14 residues. Trimming shortened V by 2 bases and J by 6 bases, and 15 bases separated the two germline ends. Written as DNA, the CDR3 is TGCGCCAGCAGCTTCATAGGGGCGCCTTCCGAGCAGTACTTC. Translation gives CASSFIGAPSEQYF.

This clone is a singleton in its sample. The rearrangement joins TRBV14 to TRBJ2-1; possibly TRBD1 for D (5 bases). Deletions cut 0 bases from V and 10 bases from J, with 10 bases between. This CDR3 comprises 13 residues. The germline V gene encodes CDR1 SGHDN and CDR2 FVKESK. The CDR3 coding sequence is TGTGCCAGCAGCCAAGATGGGGCCTCGGAGCAGTTCTTC. Protein product: CASSQDGASEQFF.

The CDR3 loop reads CASSLSSSNQPQHF. The CDR3 DNA reads TGTGCCAGCAGCTTATCTAGTAGCAATCAGCCCCAGCATTTT. This rearrangement joins TRBV7-3 to TRBJ1-5, with no clear D. This CDR3 is 14 amino acids long. Germline values: CDR1 SGHTA, CDR2 FQGTGA. Trimming removed 2 bases from V and 0 bases from J, with 5 bases in between.

Concerning this clone: At the DNA level, this CDR3 is encoded by other sequences in the same sample as well. The chain joins TRBV5-1 to TRBJ2-7, with 8 bases aligning to TRBD2. The V gene's germline CDR1 is SGHRS and CDR2 YFSETQ. The length of the CDR3 is 16 residues. Trimming at V came to 4 bases and at J to 0 bases, leaving 9 bases not matched to a gene. The DNA for the CDR3 is TGCGCCAGCAGCCCTGGACTAGCTCCGAGCTCCTACGAGCAGTACTTC. It encodes CASSPGLAPSSYEQYF.

The J gene is TRBJ2-1, the V gene TRBV5-1; D possibly corresponds to TRBD2 (5 bases). The germline V gene encodes CDR1 SGHRS and CDR2 YFSETQ. The V end was cut by 4 bases, the J end by 5 bases, with 19 bases between. The CDR3 contains 16 residues. The CDR3 DNA follows: TGCGCCAGCAGCGATGCTCGGACTCTAAACAACAATGAGCAGTTCTTC. Protein: CASSDARTLNNNEQFF.

This clone was seen only once. The chain uses TRBV7-6 and TRBJ2-1, with TRBD2 matching 7 bases. V gave up 1 base and J gave up 10 bases; unmatched junction bases: 10. Per germline, CDR1 SGHVS and CDR2 FNYEAQ. This CDR3 region has 15 residues. CDR3 sequence reads: CASSLGTGGRVEQFF. The CDR3 DNA follows: TGTGCCAGCAGCTTAGGGACGGGAGGCCGGGTGGAGCAGTTCTTC.

The chain has TRBV6-5 and TRBJ2-7; no reliable D call. Germline assignment: CDR1 MNHEY and CDR2 SVGAGI. The CDR3 totals 15 residues. V lost 3 bases and J lost 3, with 15 bases in between. The CDR3 here is CASSYFPGRIYEQYF. DNA for the CDR3: TGTGCCAGCAGTTATTTTCCAGGACGAATCTACGAGCAGTACTTC.